This T cell receptor (beta chain) was profiled in a study of cytomegalovirus exposure and HLA in healthy donors. For the study at large: Ancestry clustering placed around 81% of several hundred genotyped donors in the Caucasian-associated cluster. Regarding the study as a whole: A previous analysis found most TCR beta V segments productive roughly 87% or roughly 30% of the time. Presence/absence analyses treated sequencing depth as roughly uniform across donors.

Primers: 60 Vbeta forward and 13 Jbeta reverse. This table comes from immunoSEQ multiplex PCR, and its TCRdb copy is limited to in-frame clones, with some not included. The repertoire holds about 120,000 clones, with roughly 75% as singletons. This CDR3 is built from 16 residues. The V gene's germline CDR1 is SGHAT and CDR2 FQNNGV. After removal of 0 bases from V and 5 bases from J, the junction contained 7 bases not matched to a gene. As to this clone: What it binds is unknown.

Donors were ostensibly healthy at sampling, although undocumented immune exposures were probable. Source material: PBMCs. The clonotype comes from a woman aged 45-65 years in good health and CMV-seronegative. The chain is built from TRBV11-2 and TRBJ2-5, with TRBD2 matching over 9 bases. The CDR3: CASSLEVAGVGETQYF. CDR3 nucleotide sequence: TGTGCCAGCAGCTTAGAGGTAGCGGGAGTCGGGGAGACCCAGTACTTC.